One sample yielded the 8 T cell receptor beta chains listed below, sequenced in a study of blood T cell repertoires in COVID-19. This table comes from immunoSEQ multiplex PCR, and its TCRdb copy is limited to in-frame clones, with some not included. The top ten clones hold approximately 7.5% of a sample with approximately 280,000 clones, approximately 92% of them seen once. Sequenced sample: peripheral blood. These receptors all stem from a woman in her thirties with COVID-19, enrolled during active disease.

The V call is TRBV10-1, the J call TRBJ2-1, with 11 bases aligning to TRBD2. Trimming cost V 0 bases and J 7 bases; bases outside gene matches: 11. This CDR3 comprises 18 residues. In germline, CDR1 is WNHNN, CDR2 SYGVQD (reference sequence). The CDR3 reads CASSESVVAGGPGNEQFF. In DNA form, the CDR3 reads TGCGCCAGCAGTGAGTCGGTAGTAGCGGGAGGGCCGGGTAATGAGCAGTTCTTC.

The chain combines TRBV20-1 with TRBJ2-7, with TRBD2 matching 10 bases. The CDR3 totals 13 residues. V was clipped by 3 bases and J by 7 bases; unmatched bases: 6. The V gene's germline CDR1 is DFQATT and CDR2 SNEGSKA (reference sequence). The CDR3 nucleotides read TGCAGTGCTAGTAGCGGGAGGTTTGATGAGCAGTACTTC. Protein: CSASSGRFDEQYF.

The chain joins TRBV14 to TRBJ1-4; TRBD1 might be the D (5 bases). CDR1 SGHDN and CDR2 FVKESK come from the germline V gene. V lost 1 base to trimming and J lost 5 bases, with 14 bases between them. CDR3 length: 16 amino acids. The CDR3: CASSQVGGSRNEKLFF. CDR3 nucleotide sequence: TGTGCCAGCAGCCAAGTCGGGGGAAGTAGGAATGAAAAACTGTTTTTT.

The chain uses TRBV4-1 and TRBJ2-7, with D possibly TRBD1 on 5 matching bases. The CDR3 is 15 residues long. From germline, CDR1 is MGHRA and CDR2 YSYEKL. Deletions cut 1 base from V and 7 bases from J, with 17 bases between. The CDR3 region has the DNA TGCGCCAGCAGCCAAGTGACAGCTCCCCGTGGGGAGCAGTACTTC. It yields the protein CASSQVTAPRGEQYF.

Comments on this clone: At one end the junction does not follow the germline gene, possibly because of a read error. The chain joins TRBV13 to TRBJ2-7, with D tentatively TRBD2 (6 bases). The CDR3 spans 14 residues. The germline gives CDR1 PRHDT, CDR2 FYEKMQ (reference sequence). The CDR3 reads CASSLGLRGYEQYF. DNA of the CDR3: TGTGCCAGCAGCCTAGGACTACGCGGATACGAGCAGTACTTC.

J is TRBJ2-5 and V is TRBV18; TRBD2 agrees at 9 bases. V shed 3 bases and J 3 bases; nucleotides not matched to a gene: 5. The germline CDR1 and CDR2 sequences are KGHSH and LQKENI. The CDR3 spans 15 residues. The CDR3 is CASSPRTSAEETQYF. DNA for the CDR3: TGTGCCAGCTCACCGCGGACTAGCGCGGAAGAGACCCAGTACTTC.

The chain joins TRBV27 to TRBJ1-6; tentative D call: TRBD1 (6 bases). Trimming shortened V by 3 bases and J by 6 bases, and 12 bases separated the two germline ends. The CDR3 sequence is 15 residues long. From germline, CDR1 is MNHEY and CDR2 SMNVEV (reference sequence). In DNA form, the CDR3 reads TGTGCCAGCAGTTTGGGGGGGGCGCGTAATTCACCCCTCCACTTT. It specifies CASSLGGARNSPLHF.

This sequence joins TRBV3-1 (or the pseudogene TRBV3-2) and TRBJ1-6, with 8 nucleotides matching TRBD1. Trimming removed 8 bases from V and 10 bases from J; junction bases left unmatched: 7. This CDR3 has 13 residues. Looked up from germline, CDR1 is LGHDT and CDR2 is YNNKEL (reference sequence). CDR3 nucleotide sequence: TGTGCCAGCGGACAGGGTACAGGGTCACCCCTCCACTTT. Amino acids: CASGQGTGSPLHF.